Listed below are T cell receptor beta chains from one sample, sequenced in a study of blood T cell repertoires in COVID-19. The repertoire was sequenced with immunoSEQ multiplex PCR; TCRdb's copy has only in-frame clones and lacks some. The profile shows about 200,000 clones, 65% to 85% of them singletons. The specimen sequenced was peripheral blood. The source of these receptors is a woman older than 75 with acute or convalescent COVID-19. CDR3s leave out the opening cysteine and the closing phenylalanine or tryptophan. A D gene is named only where the DNA matches it firmly.

d_call	j_call	v_call	cdr3_aa
TRBD2	TRBJ2-3	TRBV2	ASSGLAALRDTQY
TRBD2	TRBJ2-7	TRBV7-2	ASSLAFGLARNEQY
TRBD1	TRBJ1-5	TRBV6-2/TRBV6-3	ASSLRDRSQPQH
TRBD1	TRBJ1-1	TRBV7-9	ASSPGTVNTEAF
TRBD1	TRBJ2-7	TRBV7-9	ASSDGQGSSYEQY
.	TRBJ2-3	TRBV2	ASVDMVGTDTQY
.	TRBJ1-1	TRBV11-3	ASSLGPTREAF
.	TRBJ2-3	TRBV4-1	ASSFLTRSDTQY
.	TRBJ2-7	TRBV25-1	ASSEPFDGTNEQY
.	TRBJ2-7	TRBV28	ASSPGAEKEQY
.	TRBJ1-1	TRBV28	ASSVLAATSDTEAF
.	TRBJ2-5	TRBV5-6	ASSFSVETQY
TRBD2	TRBJ2-2	TRBV7-6	ASSLGPARGAAGELF
.	TRBJ2-5	TRBV4-1	ASSQEMTRGQETQY
TRBD2	TRBJ2-3	TRBV5-1	ASSLSSGRTDTQY
.	TRBJ2-5	TRBV30	AWSVPVGAGETQY
TRBD1	TRBJ1-2	TRBV19	ASSIWDRVNGYT
.	TRBJ2-1	TRBV7-3	ASSLTPLFTYNEQF
.	TRBJ1-6	TRBV27	ASSLTSYNSPLH
.	TRBJ2-3	TRBV7-3	ASSPGLPAADTQY
TRBD2	TRBJ2-5	TRBV28	ASSFSPGLGGIAETQY
TRBD1	TRBJ2-7	TRBV10-3	AIRDSYEQY
.	TRBJ1-3	TRBV4-3	ASSQDRGNTIY
.	TRBJ2-2	TRBV19	ASTGRPGGTNTGELF
TRBD2	TRBJ2-6	TRBV19	ASSIPGGAGANVLT
.	TRBJ1-2	TRBV6-6	ASTGANYGYT
.	TRBJ2-7	TRBV19	ASSIAMRSYEQY
.	TRBJ2-2	TRBV9	ASSVVGGDTGELF
TRBD1	TRBJ1-5	TRBV3-1/TRBV3-2	ASSHDRDQPQH
TRBD2	TRBJ2-3	TRBV4-3	ASSLLLAGGFTDTQY
.	TRBJ1-5	TRBV6-6	ASSYSRQSFFQPQH
.	TRBJ2-1	TRBV28	ASSPPSGYNEQF
TRBD2	TRBJ2-2	TRBV7-3	ASSVLAGNTGELF
TRBD1	TRBJ1-2	TRBV3-1/TRBV3-2	ASSQVTGDSGGYT
.	TRBJ1-2	TRBV2	ASSERIGSLYGYT
.	TRBJ2-4	TRBV7-2	ASSSAGQTLAKNIQY
.	TRBJ2-7	TRBV30	AWSVQLSYEQY
TRBD2	TRBJ2-2	TRBV19	ASSIAGGGELF
TRBD2	TRBJ2-3	TRBV4-1	ASSQVGLAGGSISTDTQY
TRBD2	TRBJ2-2	TRBV4-2	ASSQGGSGSRGTGELF
TRBD1	TRBJ1-5	TRBV7-2	ASSLVSDRGGNQPQH
TRBD1	TRBJ1-2	TRBV12-3/TRBV12-4	ASSVGQGAYT
.	TRBJ2-7	TRBV10-3	AISDQGGTSDEQY
TRBD1	TRBJ2-2	TRBV19	ASSWGQGALELF
.	TRBJ1-1	TRBV21-1	ASSNLAGRNTEAF
TRBD1	TRBJ1-3	TRBV9	ASSFALGQGSGNTIY
TRBD2	TRBJ2-3	TRBV19	ASSMGLAGGTDTQY
TRBD1	TRBJ1-5	TRBV19	ASRWTGESGQPQH
TRBD1	TRBJ1-2	TRBV27	ASSSLTTGGFSGYT
TRBD1	TRBJ2-1	TRBV4-3	ASSHLPRTGRDEQF
TRBD1	TRBJ2-1	TRBV7-3	ASSLWGQENNEQF